These 3 T cell receptor beta chains came from one sample sequenced in a study of T-cell memory formation after mild COVID-19. TCRdb fed the 5' RACE reads into MiXCR, producing one record per CDR3 protein. This sample has some 200,000 distinct CDR3 sequences; about 21% occur once, and the top ten carry around 23%. The material sequenced was PBMCs or a T cell subset sorted from them (not recorded which). These receptors were collected from an adult woman who had mild COVID-19 (a few samples of this study predate the infection). Cell type and time point are not known.

This clonotype was recorded a few times. The J gene is TRBJ2-7, the V gene TRBV10-3; D remains ambiguous. This CDR3 region has 15 residues. Germline-derived CDR1 and CDR2 are ENHRY and SYGVKD. Trimming stripped 3 bases from V and 2 bases from J, with 14 bases between. DNA for the CDR3: TGTGCCATCAGTGAAGAGACCGCACGGCCCTACGAGCAGTACTTC. Amino acids: CAISEETARPYEQYF.

V is TRBV19 and J is TRBJ2-1, with 11 positions matching TRBD2. The CDR3 has 14 amino acids. V was pared by 6 bases and J by 9 bases, with 7 bases of the junction left unmatched. Germline CDR1 and CDR2: LNHDA and SQIVND (reference sequence). The CDR3 sequence: CASSVAGGPGEQFF. The CDR3 bases are TGTGCCAGTAGCGTAGCGGGAGGGCCAGGTGAGCAGTTCTTC.

This clonotype was counted a few times. This chain joins TRBV12-3 or TRBV12-4 and TRBJ1-5; D uncertain. Trimming took off 4 bases at V and 4 bases at J, with 11 bases between the two ends. CDR3 size: 14 residues. This CDR3 is CASSSGGRNQPQHF. The CDR3 bases are TGTGCCAGCAGTTCGGGTGGGCGGAATCAGCCCCAGCATTTT.